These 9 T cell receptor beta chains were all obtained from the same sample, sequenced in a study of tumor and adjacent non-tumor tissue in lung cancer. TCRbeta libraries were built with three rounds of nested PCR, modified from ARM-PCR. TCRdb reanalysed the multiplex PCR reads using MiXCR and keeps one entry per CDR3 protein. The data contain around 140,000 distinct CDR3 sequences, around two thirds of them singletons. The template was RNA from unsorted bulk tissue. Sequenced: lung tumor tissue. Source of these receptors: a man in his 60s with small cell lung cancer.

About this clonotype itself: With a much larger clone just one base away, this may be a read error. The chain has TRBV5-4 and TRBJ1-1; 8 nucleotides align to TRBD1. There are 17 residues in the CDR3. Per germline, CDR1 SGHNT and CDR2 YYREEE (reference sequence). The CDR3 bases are TGTGCCTGCAGCCTGGACAGGGTAGGGGTAATGAACACTGAAGCTTTCTTT. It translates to CACSLDRVGVMNTEAFF.

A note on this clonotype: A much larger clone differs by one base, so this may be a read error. CDR3 amino acids: CSAVQGSYIEAFF. CDR3 sequence (DNA): TGCAGTGCTGTACAGGGATCGTACATTGAAGCTTTCTTT. The chain employs TRBV20-1 and TRBJ1-1; a possible D gene is TRBD1 (6 bases). With 5 bases removed from V and 7 bases from J, the gap between germline ends came to 17 bases. There are 13 residues in the CDR3. CDR1 is DFQATT and CDR2 is SNEGSKA in the germline V gene (reference sequence).

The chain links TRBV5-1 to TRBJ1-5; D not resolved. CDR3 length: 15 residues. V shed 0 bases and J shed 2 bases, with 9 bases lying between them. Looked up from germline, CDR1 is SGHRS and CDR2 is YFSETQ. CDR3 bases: TGCGCCAGCAGCTTGGACAGTGGGGGCAATCAGCCCCAGCATTTT. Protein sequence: CASSLDSGGNQPQHF.

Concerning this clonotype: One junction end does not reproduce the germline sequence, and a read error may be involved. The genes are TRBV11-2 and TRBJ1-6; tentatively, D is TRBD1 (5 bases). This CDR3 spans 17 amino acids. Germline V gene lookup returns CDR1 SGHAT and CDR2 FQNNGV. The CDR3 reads CASPDPKRGRYKSPLHF. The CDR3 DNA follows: TGTGCTAGCCCGGACCCCAAACGGGGCAGATATAAATCACCCCTCCACTTT.

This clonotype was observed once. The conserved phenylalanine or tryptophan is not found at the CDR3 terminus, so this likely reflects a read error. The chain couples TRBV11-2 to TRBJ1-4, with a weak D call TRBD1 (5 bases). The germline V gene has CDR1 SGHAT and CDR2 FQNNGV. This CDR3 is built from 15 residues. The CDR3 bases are TGTGCCAGCAGCTTACTGGGGGGAACTAATGATAAACTGTTTATT. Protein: CASSLLGGTNDKLFI.

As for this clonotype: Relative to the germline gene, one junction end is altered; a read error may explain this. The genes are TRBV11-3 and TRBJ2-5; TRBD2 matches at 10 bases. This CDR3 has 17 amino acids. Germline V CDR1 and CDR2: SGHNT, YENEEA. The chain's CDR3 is CTSSLGASGSPGETQYF. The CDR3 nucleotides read TGTACCAGCAGCTTGGGGGCTAGCGGGAGTCCGGGAGAGACCCAGTACTTC.

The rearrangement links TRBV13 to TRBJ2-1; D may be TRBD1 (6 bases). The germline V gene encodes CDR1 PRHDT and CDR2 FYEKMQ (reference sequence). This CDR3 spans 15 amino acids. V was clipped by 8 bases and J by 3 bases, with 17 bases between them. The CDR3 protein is CASPPRGFGYNEQFF. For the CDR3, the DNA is TGTGCCAGCCCACCGAGGGGGTTCGGCTACAATGAGCAGTTCTTC.

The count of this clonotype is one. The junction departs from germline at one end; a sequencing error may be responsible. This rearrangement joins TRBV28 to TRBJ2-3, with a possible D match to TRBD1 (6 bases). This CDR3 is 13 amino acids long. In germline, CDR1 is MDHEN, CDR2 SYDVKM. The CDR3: CASSCRGTDRQYF. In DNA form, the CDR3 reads TGTGCCAGCAGCTGCAGGGGCACAGATAGGCAGTATTTT.

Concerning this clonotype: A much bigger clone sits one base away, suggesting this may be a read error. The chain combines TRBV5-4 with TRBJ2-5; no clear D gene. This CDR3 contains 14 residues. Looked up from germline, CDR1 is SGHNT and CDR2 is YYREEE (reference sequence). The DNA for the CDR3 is TGTGGCAGCAGCTCACGGACGTTACAAGAGACCCAGTACTTC. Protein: CGSSSRTLQETQYF.